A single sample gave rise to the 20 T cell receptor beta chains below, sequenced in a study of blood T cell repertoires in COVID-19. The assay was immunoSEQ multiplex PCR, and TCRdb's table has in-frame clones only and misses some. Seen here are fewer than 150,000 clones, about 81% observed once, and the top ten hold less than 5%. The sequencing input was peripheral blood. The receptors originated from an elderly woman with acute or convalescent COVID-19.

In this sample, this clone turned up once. CDR3 coding DNA: TGTGCCAGCAGCGTAGCTTCCGGACAGGGGGTCGAGTTCTTC. Translating it yields CASSVASGQGVEFF. This chain uses TRBV9 with TRBJ2-1; 10 bases map to TRBD1. Per the germline V gene, CDR1 is SGDLS and CDR2 is YYNGEE. The V segment lost 0 bases and the J segment 14 bases; nucleotides outside the gene matches: 8. The CDR3 extends over 14 amino acids.

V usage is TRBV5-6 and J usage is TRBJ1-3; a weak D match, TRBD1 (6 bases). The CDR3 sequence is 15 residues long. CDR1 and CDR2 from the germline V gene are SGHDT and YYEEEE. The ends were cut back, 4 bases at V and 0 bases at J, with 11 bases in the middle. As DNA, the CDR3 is TGTGCCAGCAGCCGAGTAGGGGGCTCTGGAAACACCATATATTTT. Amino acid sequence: CASSRVGGSGNTIYF.

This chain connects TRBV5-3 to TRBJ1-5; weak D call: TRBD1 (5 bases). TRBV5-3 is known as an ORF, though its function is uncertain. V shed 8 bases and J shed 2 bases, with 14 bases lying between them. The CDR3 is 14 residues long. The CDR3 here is CARVKPQGNQPQHF. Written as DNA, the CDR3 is TGTGCCAGGGTAAAACCACAGGGCAATCAGCCCCAGCATTTT.

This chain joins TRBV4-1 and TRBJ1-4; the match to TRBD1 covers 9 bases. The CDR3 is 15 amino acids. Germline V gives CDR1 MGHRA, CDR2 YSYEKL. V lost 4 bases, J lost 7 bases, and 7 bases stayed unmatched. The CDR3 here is CASSPTGTGLEKLFF. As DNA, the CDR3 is TGCGCCAGCAGCCCCACCGGGACAGGGCTTGAAAAACTGTTTTTT.

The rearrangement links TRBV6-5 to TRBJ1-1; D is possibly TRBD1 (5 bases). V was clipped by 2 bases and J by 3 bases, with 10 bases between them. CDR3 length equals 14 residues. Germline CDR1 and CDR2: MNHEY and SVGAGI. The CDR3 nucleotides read TGTGCCAGCAGTTACCTGGTAGGGGACACTGAAGCTTTCTTT. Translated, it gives CASSYLVGDTEAFF.

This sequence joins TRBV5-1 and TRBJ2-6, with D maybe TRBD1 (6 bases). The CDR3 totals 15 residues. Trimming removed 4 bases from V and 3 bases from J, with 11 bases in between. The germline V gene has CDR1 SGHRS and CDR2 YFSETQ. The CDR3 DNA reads TGCGCCAGCAGCCAGACAGGCATTGGGGCCAACGTCCTGACTTTC. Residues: CASSQTGIGANVLTF.

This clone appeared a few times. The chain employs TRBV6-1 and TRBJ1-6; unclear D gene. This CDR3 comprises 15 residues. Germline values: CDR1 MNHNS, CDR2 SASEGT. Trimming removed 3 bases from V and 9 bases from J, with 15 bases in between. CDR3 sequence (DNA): TGTGCCAGCAGTGACGCAGCAGCCCGGGGTTCACCCCTCCACTTT. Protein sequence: CASSDAAARGSPLHF.

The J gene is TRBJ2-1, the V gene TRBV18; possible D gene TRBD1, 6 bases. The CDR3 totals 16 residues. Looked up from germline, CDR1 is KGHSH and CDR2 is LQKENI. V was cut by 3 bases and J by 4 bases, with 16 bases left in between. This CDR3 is CASSPIGDRLYNEQFF. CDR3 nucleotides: TGTGCCAGCTCACCTATTGGAGACAGGCTGTACAATGAGCAGTTCTTC. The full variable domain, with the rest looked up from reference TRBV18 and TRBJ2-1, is NAGVMQNPRHLVRRRGQEARLRCSPMKGHSHVYWYRQLPEEGLKFMVYLQKENIIDESGMPKERFSAEFPKEGPSILRIQQVVRGDSAAYFCASSPIGDRLYNEQFFGPGTRLTVL.

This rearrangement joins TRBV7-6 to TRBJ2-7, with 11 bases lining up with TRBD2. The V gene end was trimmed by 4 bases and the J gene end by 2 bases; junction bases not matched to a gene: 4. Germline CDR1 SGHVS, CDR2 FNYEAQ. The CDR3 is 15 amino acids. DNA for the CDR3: TGTGCCAGCAGCTCTTATAGCGGGAGGGCCTACGAGCAGTACTTC. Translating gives CASSSYSGRAYEQYF.

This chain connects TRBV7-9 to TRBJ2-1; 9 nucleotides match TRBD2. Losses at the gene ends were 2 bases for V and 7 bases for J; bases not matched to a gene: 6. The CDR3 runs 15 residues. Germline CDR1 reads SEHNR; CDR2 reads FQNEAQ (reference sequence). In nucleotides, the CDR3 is TGTGCCAGCAGCTTACGCGGGAGGGCGGGGAATGAGCAGTTCTTC. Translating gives CASSLRGRAGNEQFF.

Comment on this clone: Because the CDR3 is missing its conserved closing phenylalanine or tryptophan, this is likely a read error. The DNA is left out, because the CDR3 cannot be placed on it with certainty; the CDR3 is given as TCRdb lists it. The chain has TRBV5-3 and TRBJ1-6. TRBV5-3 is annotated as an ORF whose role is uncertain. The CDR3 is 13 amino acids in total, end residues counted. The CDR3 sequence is CARSLSLQVGGSL.

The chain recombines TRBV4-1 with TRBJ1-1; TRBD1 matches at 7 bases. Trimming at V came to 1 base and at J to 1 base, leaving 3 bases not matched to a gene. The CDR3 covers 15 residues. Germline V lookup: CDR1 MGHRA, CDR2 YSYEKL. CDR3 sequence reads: CASSQVYRGNTEAFF. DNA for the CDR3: TGCGCCAGCAGCCAAGTCTACAGGGGGAACACTGAAGCTTTCTTT.

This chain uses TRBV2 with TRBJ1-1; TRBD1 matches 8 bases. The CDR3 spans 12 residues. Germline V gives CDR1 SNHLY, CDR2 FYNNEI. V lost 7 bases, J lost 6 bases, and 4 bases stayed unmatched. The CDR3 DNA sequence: TGTGCCAGCAAAGACAGGGGTGCTGAAGCTTTCTTT. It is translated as CASKDRGAEAFF.

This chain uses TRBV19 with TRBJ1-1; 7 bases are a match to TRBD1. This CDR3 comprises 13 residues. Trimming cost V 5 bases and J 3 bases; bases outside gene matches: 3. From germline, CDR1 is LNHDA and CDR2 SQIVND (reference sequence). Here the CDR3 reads CASSLTGHTEAFF. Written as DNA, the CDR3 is TGTGCCAGTAGTTTGACAGGGCACACTGAAGCTTTCTTT.

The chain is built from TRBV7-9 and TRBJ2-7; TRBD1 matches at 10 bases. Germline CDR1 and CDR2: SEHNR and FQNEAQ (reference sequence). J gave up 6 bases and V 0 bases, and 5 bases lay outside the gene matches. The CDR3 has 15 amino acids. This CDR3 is CASSLALTGGGEQYF. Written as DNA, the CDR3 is TGTGCCAGCAGCTTAGCGCTGACAGGGGGCGGCGAGCAGTACTTC.

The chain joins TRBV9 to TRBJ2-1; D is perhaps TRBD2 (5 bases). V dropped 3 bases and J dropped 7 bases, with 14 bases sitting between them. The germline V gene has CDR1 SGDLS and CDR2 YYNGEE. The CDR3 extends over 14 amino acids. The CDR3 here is CASSAGIVVNEQFF. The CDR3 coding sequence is TGTGCCAGCAGCGCCGGGATCGTAGTGAATGAGCAGTTCTTC.

The CDR3 nucleotides are TGTGCCAGCAGAGAAGGTCCAGGGGGCTTTTACAATGAGCAGTTCTTC. It yields the protein CASREGPGGFYNEQFF. The chain links TRBV27 to TRBJ2-1; 8 bases are shared with TRBD1. V gave up 6 bases and J gave up 4 bases; unmatched junction bases: 11. CDR1 is MNHEY, CDR2 SMNVEV, per germline (reference sequence). The CDR3 totals 16 residues.

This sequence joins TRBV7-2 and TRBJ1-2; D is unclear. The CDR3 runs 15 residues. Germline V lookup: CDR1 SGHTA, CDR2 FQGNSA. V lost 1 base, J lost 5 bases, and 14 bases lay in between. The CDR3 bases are TGTGCCAGCAGCTTAGGCGCAAATCCTATTTATGGCTACACCTTC. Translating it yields CASSLGANPIYGYTF. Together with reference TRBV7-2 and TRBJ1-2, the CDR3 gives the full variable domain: GAGVSQSPSNKVTEKGKDVELRCDPISGHTALYWYRQSLGQGLEFLIYFQGNSAPDKSGLPSDRFSAERTGGSVSTLTIQRTQQEDSAVYLCASSLGANPIYGYTFGSGTRLTVV.

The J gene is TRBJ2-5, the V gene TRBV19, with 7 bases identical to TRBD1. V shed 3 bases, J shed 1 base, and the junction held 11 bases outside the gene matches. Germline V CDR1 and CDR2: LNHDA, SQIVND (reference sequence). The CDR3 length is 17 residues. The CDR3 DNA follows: TGTGCCAGTAGTATGGGGGACAGTCGGCGCCTCCAAGAGACCCAGTACTTC. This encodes CASSMGDSRRLQETQYF.

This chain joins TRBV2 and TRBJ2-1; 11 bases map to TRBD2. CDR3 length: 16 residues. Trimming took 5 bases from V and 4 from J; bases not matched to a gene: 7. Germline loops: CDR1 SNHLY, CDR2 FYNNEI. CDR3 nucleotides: TGTGCCAGCAGTTTGACTAGCGGGGAATTATACAATGAGCAGTTCTTC. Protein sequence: CASSLTSGELYNEQFF.